The rows below give T cell receptor beta chains drawn from one sample of a study of T-cell reconstitution after alpha-beta-depleted transplantation in children. A single record per CDR3 protein comes from TCRdb applying MiXCR to the PCR reads. The sample records 200,000 to 300,000 distinct CDR3 sequences, roughly 8.2% being singletons. The sample consisted of PBMCs, mostly from graft donor cells, taken 180 days after TCRalphabeta/CD19-depleted stem cell transplant. All receptors derive from a male patient aged 10-17 years who had a stem cell transplant for acute lymphoblastic leukemia, so the T cells may come from the graft donor. The CDR3 runs from the conserved cysteine through the conserved F or W. Each record gives: CDR3 protein, CDR3 DNA, J gene, D gene, V gene, clone size. The D gene is left open where the match is weak. Expanded clones are given a class, and other clones once, few, many or no size at all.

CDR3: CASSVLAGGPTGELFF
DNA: TGTGCCAGCAGCGTTCTAGCGGGAGGGCCTACCGGGGAGCTGTTTTTT
J: TRBJ2-2
D: TRBD2
V: TRBV9
size: -

CDR3: CASSQDTPSRTEAFF
DNA: TGTGCCAGCAGCCAAGATACCCCTTCGAGAACTGAAGCTTTCTTT
J: TRBJ1-1
D: -
V: TRBV14
size: many

CDR3: CSVVRLWETQYF
DNA: TGCAGCGTTGTGAGATTGTGGGAGACCCAGTACTTC
J: TRBJ2-5
D: -
V: TRBV29-1
size: many

CDR3: CASSGRAGNEQFF
DNA: TGCGCCAGCAGCGGGAGGGCTGGGAATGAGCAGTTCTTC
J: TRBJ2-1
D: TRBD2
V: TRBV5-1
size: many

CDR3: CASSQDWREKLFF
DNA: TGTGCCAGCAGCCAAGATTGGAGGGAAAAACTGTTTTTT
J: TRBJ1-4
D: -
V: TRBV3-1
size: many

CDR3: CSAPAGAQGETQYF
DNA: TGCAGTGCTCCCGCGGGAGCCCAAGGAGAGACCCAGTACTTC
J: TRBJ2-5
D: TRBD2
V: TRBV20-1
size: many

CDR3: CASSLDRQVLGEKLFF
DNA: TGTGCCAGCAGCTTAGATCGACAGGTTTTGGGAGAAAAACTGTTTTTT
J: TRBJ1-4
D: -
V: TRBV7-9
size: many

CDR3: CASTLHRGSNQPQHF
DNA: TGTGCCAGCACTCTACACCGGGGTAGCAATCAGCCCCAGCATTTT
J: TRBJ1-5
D: -
V: TRBV12-3/TRBV12-4
size: many

CDR3: CASSYTGATYNEQFF
DNA: TGTGCCAGCAGTTACACGGGGGCGACCTACAATGAGCAGTTCTTC
J: TRBJ2-1
D: -
V: TRBV6-5
size: -

CDR3: CASSITDNEQFF
DNA: TGTGCCAGTAGTATTACGGATAATGAGCAGTTCTTC
J: TRBJ2-1
D: -
V: TRBV19
size: few

CDR3: CASSPTGQVWQFF
DNA: TGTGCCAGCAGCCCAACGGGACAGGTGTGGCAGTTCTTC
J: TRBJ2-1
D: TRBD1
V: TRBV11-2
size: many

CDR3: CASSSRDRGAEAFF
DNA: TGTGCCAGTAGCTCCCGGGACAGGGGGGCTGAAGCTTTCTTT
J: TRBJ1-1
D: TRBD1
V: TRBV19
size: few

CDR3: CASSLATGEVTDTQYF
DNA: TGTGCCAGCAGCTTAGCTACAGGGGAGGTCACAGATACGCAGTATTTT
J: TRBJ2-3
D: -
V: TRBV7-9
size: many

CDR3: CSAAYRAAYEQYF
DNA: TGCAGTGCTGCCTACAGGGCAGCCTACGAGCAGTACTTC
J: TRBJ2-7
D: -
V: TRBV20-1
size: many

CDR3: CASSKGPGQGSYEQYF
DNA: TGTGCCAGCAGCAAAGGCCCCGGACAGGGTTCCTACGAGCAGTACTTC
J: TRBJ2-7
D: -
V: TRBV21-1
size: many

CDR3: CSVRQVGSRTQYF
DNA: TGCAGCGTCCGCCAGGTGGGGAGTAGGACCCAGTACTTC
J: TRBJ2-5
D: -
V: TRBV29-1
size: many

CDR3: CASSEIRHAEQFF
DNA: TGCGCCAGCAGTGAGATCCGACACGCTGAGCAGTTCTTC
J: TRBJ2-1
D: -
V: TRBV10-2
size: many

CDR3: CASSLRRGCSYNEQFF
DNA: TGTGCCAGCAGTTTAAGGCGGGGTTGCTCCTACAATGAGCAGTTCTTC
J: TRBJ2-1
D: -
V: TRBV27
size: many

CDR3: CSATVTYEQYF
DNA: TGCAGCGCGACTGTGACCTACGAGCAGTACTTC
J: TRBJ2-7
D: -
V: TRBV29-1
size: many

CDR3: CAISASWVNTGELFF
DNA: TGTGCCATCAGTGCATCTTGGGTTAACACCGGGGAGCTGTTTTTT
J: TRBJ2-2
D: -
V: TRBV10-3
size: many

CDR3: CATSDSPGTASNQPQHF
DNA: TGTGCCACCAGTGATTCCCCCGGGACAGCTAGCAATCAGCCCCAGCATTTT
J: TRBJ1-5
D: TRBD1
V: TRBV24-1
size: many

CDR3: CAISLTSATNTDTQYF
DNA: TGTGCCATCAGCCTGACTAGCGCGACGAACACAGATACGCAGTATTTT
J: TRBJ2-3
D: TRBD2
V: TRBV10-3
size: many

CDR3: CSARTATTGELFF
DNA: TGCAGTGCCCGGACTGCGACCACCGGGGAGCTGTTTTTT
J: TRBJ2-2
D: -
V: TRBV20-1
size: -

CDR3: CSASVPGLAGEKSYEQYF
DNA: TGCAGTGCCTCGGTACCGGGACTAGCGGGAGAAAAGTCCTACGAGCAGTACTTC
J: TRBJ2-7
D: TRBD2
V: TRBV20-1
size: many

CDR3: CASRVDRVADTQYF
DNA: TGTGCCAGCAGGGTGGACAGGGTGGCGGATACGCAGTATTTT
J: TRBJ2-3
D: TRBD1
V: TRBV7-6
size: -

CDR3: CATRWRAGTEAFF
DNA: TGTGCCACACGGTGGAGGGCCGGGACTGAAGCTTTCTTT
J: TRBJ1-1
D: -
V: TRBV7-9
size: many

CDR3: CSVDPDRNEQFF
DNA: TGCAGCGTTGACCCGGACAGGAATGAGCAGTTCTTC
J: TRBJ2-1
D: TRBD1
V: TRBV29-1
size: many

CDR3: CAISWGPVSGGIYNEQFF
DNA: TGTGCCATCAGTTGGGGGCCCGTTAGCGGGGGGATCTACAATGAGCAGTTCTTC
J: TRBJ2-1
D: TRBD2
V: TRBV10-3
size: -

CDR3: CASTRLMGTQYF
DNA: TGTGCCAGCACCCGACTGATGGGTACGCAGTATTTT
J: TRBJ2-3
D: -
V: TRBV12-3/TRBV12-4
size: many

CDR3: CASSVTSGGFYTGELFF
DNA: TGTGCCAGCAGCGTAACTAGCGGGGGGTTTTACACCGGGGAGCTGTTTTTT
J: TRBJ2-2
D: TRBD2
V: TRBV9
size: many

CDR3: CASSAPGLPEQFF
DNA: TGTGCCAGCAGCGCGCCTGGCCTCCCGGAGCAGTTCTTC
J: TRBJ2-1
D: -
V: TRBV7-9
size: many

CDR3: CASSFGLDSSTDTQYF
DNA: TGTGCCAGCAGTTTCGGGTTGGACAGTAGCACAGATACGCAGTATTTT
J: TRBJ2-3
D: -
V: TRBV12-3/TRBV12-4
size: many

CDR3: CASSLALVRKSSYEQYF
DNA: TGTGCCAGCAGCTTAGCGCTCGTGCGCAAGAGTTCCTACGAGCAGTACTTC
J: TRBJ2-7
D: -
V: TRBV7-2
size: -

CDR3: CASSSWGNQPQHF
DNA: TGTGCCAGTAGTAGTTGGGGGAATCAGCCCCAGCATTTT
J: TRBJ1-5
D: -
V: TRBV19
size: few

CDR3: CSVPGTGGNEQFF
DNA: TGCAGCGTTCCTGGGACAGGGGGCAATGAGCAGTTCTTC
J: TRBJ2-1
D: TRBD1
V: TRBV29-1
size: many

CDR3: CASSHGPLPQYF
DNA: TGCGCCAGCAGCCACGGTCCCCTTCCGCAGTATTTT
J: TRBJ2-3
D: -
V: TRBV4-3
size: few

CDR3: CASSLETGPPNYGYTF
DNA: TGTGCCAGCAGCTTGGAGACAGGGCCTCCTAACTATGGCTACACCTTC
J: TRBJ1-2
D: TRBD1
V: TRBV5-6
size: many

CDR3: CASSQSLEYGYTF
DNA: TGCGCCAGCAGCCAGTCCTTGGAATATGGCTACACCTTC
J: TRBJ1-2
D: -
V: TRBV4-3
size: -